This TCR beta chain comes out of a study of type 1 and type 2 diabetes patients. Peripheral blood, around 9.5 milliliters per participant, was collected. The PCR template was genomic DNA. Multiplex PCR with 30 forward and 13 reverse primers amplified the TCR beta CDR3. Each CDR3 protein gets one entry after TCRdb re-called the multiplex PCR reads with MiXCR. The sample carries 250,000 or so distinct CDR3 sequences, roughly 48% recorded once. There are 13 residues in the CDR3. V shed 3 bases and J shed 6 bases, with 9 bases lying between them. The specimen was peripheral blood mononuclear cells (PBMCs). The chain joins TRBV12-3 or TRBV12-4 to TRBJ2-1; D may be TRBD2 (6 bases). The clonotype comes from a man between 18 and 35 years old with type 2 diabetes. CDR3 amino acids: CASSFSAGNEQFF. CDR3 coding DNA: TGTGCCAGCAGTTTTTCAGCGGGCAATGAGCAGTTCTTC.